This is a list of T cell receptor beta chains from one sample in a study of beta chain features in type 1 diabetes. Clones were sequenced by immunoSEQ multiplex PCR, and TCRdb holds only the in-frame ones, with some missing. The sample shows around 500,000 clones, roughly 10% of them seen only once. The sequencing input was naive CD4+ T cells from blood. These receptors all stem from a woman aged 18-35 years in good health. Each CDR3 is given with its conserved first and last residue. Clone size is shown for a subset of rows, as once, few, many or a class of expanded clone.

V: TRBV6-5
length: 15
size: few
J: TRBJ1-1
CDR3: CASSYPPTRNTEAFF

V: TRBV7-3
length: 18
size: few
J: TRBJ2-3
CDR3: CASSSPGIAGGPTDTQYF

V: TRBV6-5
length: 15
size: NA
J: TRBJ1-1
CDR3: CASSYWAGGDTEAFF

V: TRBV27
length: 13
size: NA
J: TRBJ1-2
CDR3: CASSPRASYGYTF

V: TRBV2
length: 15
size: NA
J: TRBJ1-1
CDR3: CASSAQQGGFTEAFF

V: TRBV29-1
length: 12
size: few
J: TRBJ2-3
CDR3: CSVKGGPDTQYF

V: TRBV18
length: 15
size: NA
J: TRBJ2-1
CDR3: CASSPPDRGGREQFF

V: TRBV14
length: 15
size: few
J: TRBJ1-2
CDR3: CASSHPAGFNYGYTF

V: TRBV7-9
length: 13
size: few
J: TRBJ2-1
CDR3: CASSSAWTSSQFF

V: TRBV11-2
length: 16
size: NA
J: TRBJ2-5
CDR3: CASSGRFRGIQETQYF

V: TRBV11-2
length: 13
size: few
J: TRBJ2-3
CDR3: CASSLLAGDTQYF

V: TRBV11-3
length: 14
size: few
J: TRBJ1-2
CDR3: CASSFAYGQDGYTF

V: TRBV27
length: 14
size: few
J: TRBJ2-3
CDR3: CASSTDSNTDTQYF

V: TRBV6-5
length: 12
size: few
J: TRBJ1-2
CDR3: CASSSVPYGYTF

V: TRBV18
length: 12
size: few
J: TRBJ2-1
CDR3: CASSPGTYEQFF

V: TRBV5-6
length: 15
size: many
J: TRBJ1-5
CDR3: CASSLRTGGPRPQHF

V: TRBV5-1
length: 16
size: once
J: TRBJ2-5
CDR3: CASSWPLLADQETQYF

V: TRBV4-2
length: 17
size: few
J: TRBJ2-3
CDR3: CASSLVERGGGTDTQYF

V: TRBV2
length: 12
size: NA
J: TRBJ2-3
CDR3: CASRDSGDTQYF

V: TRBV29-1
length: 14
size: NA
J: TRBJ1-3
CDR3: CSVEKGLSGNTIYF

V: TRBV5-1
length: 16
size: few
J: TRBJ2-1
CDR3: CASSTLAGGSYNEQFF

V: TRBV6-5
length: 12
size: NA
J: TRBJ2-7
CDR3: CASRRLGTEQYF

V: TRBV2
length: 14
size: NA
J: TRBJ2-3
CDR3: CASKTSQGADTQYF

V: TRBV6-6
length: 16
size: NA
J: TRBJ1-5
CDR3: CASRSPGQGAKQPQHF

V: TRBV9
length: 15
size: NA
J: TRBJ2-1
CDR3: CASSVGSGSANEQFF

V: TRBV7-2
length: 13
size: NA
J: TRBJ2-7
CDR3: CASSSRLGGEQYF

V: TRBV19
length: 13
size: NA
J: TRBJ2-1
CDR3: CASSHRDGNEQFF

V: TRBV7-2
length: 14
size: few
J: TRBJ2-1
CDR3: CASSLVGVAGERFF

V: TRBV7-2
length: 16
size: few
J: TRBJ2-1
CDR3: CASSPRESGAYNEQFF

V: TRBV10-3
length: 15
size: NA
J: TRBJ1-2
CDR3: CAIREGRATNYGYTF

V: TRBV6-6
length: 14
size: NA
J: TRBJ2-7
CDR3: CASIPKQGADEQYF

V: TRBV5-1
length: 11
size: NA
J: TRBJ1-1
CDR3: CASRGVSEAFF

V: TRBV2
length: 13
size: NA
J: TRBJ1-2
CDR3: CASSEASPYGYTF

V: TRBV5-1
length: 15
size: few
J: TRBJ2-5
CDR3: CASSFTTGSEETQYF

V: TRBV28
length: 14
size: few
J: TRBJ2-4
CDR3: CASSLFRDPNIQYF

V: TRBV6-5
length: 13
size: few
J: TRBJ1-1
CDR3: CASSLQGGTEAFF

V: TRBV2
length: 16
size: few
J: TRBJ2-1
CDR3: CASSDHASGSWNEQFF

V: TRBV7-2
length: 17
size: NA
J: TRBJ2-2
CDR3: CASSFWPDRGLIGELFF

V: TRBV29-1
length: 12
size: few
J: TRBJ1-2
CDR3: CSVIGAEYGYTF

V: TRBV4-1
length: 17
size: NA
J: TRBJ1-1
CDR3: CASSQAGRGKRNTEAFF

V: TRBV4-3
length: 15
size: few
J: TRBJ2-1
CDR3: CASSPSLNRFNEQFF

V: TRBV4-3
length: 13
size: few
J: TRBJ2-3
CDR3: CASSQGGEDTQYF

V: TRBV29-1
length: 12
size: NA
J: TRBJ2-3
CDR3: CSVRGVGDTQYF

V: TRBV6-1
length: 15
size: few
J: TRBJ2-3
CDR3: CASSENSLRRDQEYF

V: TRBV30
length: 13
size: NA
J: TRBJ1-2
CDR3: CAWNQGSNYGYTF

V: TRBV29-1
length: 14
size: NA
J: TRBJ2-5
CDR3: CSVEYGSVKETQYF

V: TRBV11-1
length: 17
size: NA
J: TRBJ2-7
CDR3: CASSRRGTSGYSYEQYF

V: TRBV5-1
length: 15
size: NA
J: TRBJ2-3
CDR3: CASSSQTGNTDTQYF